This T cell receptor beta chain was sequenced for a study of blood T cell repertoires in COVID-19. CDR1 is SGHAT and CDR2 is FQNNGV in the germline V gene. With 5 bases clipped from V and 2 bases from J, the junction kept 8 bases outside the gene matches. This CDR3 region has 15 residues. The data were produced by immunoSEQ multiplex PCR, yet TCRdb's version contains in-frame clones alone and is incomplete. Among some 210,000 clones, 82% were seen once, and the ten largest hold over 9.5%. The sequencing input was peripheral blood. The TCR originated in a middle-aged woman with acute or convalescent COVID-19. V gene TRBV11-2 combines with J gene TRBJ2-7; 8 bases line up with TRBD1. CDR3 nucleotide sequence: TGTGCCAGCAGCCCCCGACAGGGGCCCACCTACGAGCAGTACTTC. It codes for CASSPRQGPTYEQYF.